These T cell receptor beta chains were read from a single sample in a study of blood T cells in healthy people across ages. TCRdb used MiXCR to reprocess the 5' RACE reads, holding one entry per CDR3 protein. The table has roughly 1,500,000 distinct CDR3 sequences, about 35% seen once. The specimen was blood. The source is a woman aged 25 to 45 in good health. Each CDR3 is given with its conserved first and last residue. A D gene is named only where the DNA matches it firmly. The size of a clone is reported for some rows only, either as once, few or many, or as a class for expanded clones.

d_call,cdr3_length,clone_size,v_call,j_call,cdr3_aa,cdr3_nt
NA,13,many,TRBV6-5,TRBJ2-7,CASSKTASYEQYF,TGTGCCAGCAGCAAAACAGCGTCCTACGAGCAGTACTTC
NA,13,NA,TRBV6-2/TRBV6-3,TRBJ1-2,CASSKGSNYGCTF,NA
NA,12,once,TRBV9,TRBJ2-2,CASSAPAGELFF,TGTGCCAGCAGCGCCCCAGCCGGGGAGCTGTTTTTT
NA,13,NA,TRBV2,TRBJ2-1,CASMGEAYNEQFF,TGTGCCAGTATGGGGGAGGCCTACAATGAGCAGTTCTTC
NA,16,many,TRBV11-2,TRBJ2-1,CASSLSPLGGYNEQFF,TGTGCCAGCAGCTTAAGCCCCCTGGGGGGATACAATGAGCAGTTCTTC
TRBD1,14,many,TRBV5-1,TRBJ2-5,CASSPGTAKETQYF,TGCGCCAGCAGTCCCGGGACAGCAAAAGAGACCCAGTACTTC
NA,15,NA,TRBV15,TRBJ2-1,CATSPDTASYNEQFF,TGTGCCACCAGTCCGGATACCGCTTCCTACAATGAGCAGTTCTTC
NA,17,few,TRBV5-5,TRBJ1-2,CASSPLGGRKYESGYTF,TGTGCCAGCAGCCCGCTAGGGGGGCGCAAGTATGAAAGTGGCTACACCTTC
NA,16,few,TRBV4-2,TRBJ2-3,CASSQVGRGVTDTQYF,TGTGCCAGCAGCCAAGTTGGGCGGGGAGTCACAGATACGCAGTATTTT
TRBD2,14,NA,TRBV20-1,TRBJ2-5,CSARAKTSGGTQYF,TGCAGTGCTAGAGCCAAGACTAGCGGGGGGACCCAGTACTTC
NA,13,NA,TRBV9,TRBJ2-7,CASSRDGNYEQYF,TGTGCCAGCAGTCGAGACGGAAACTACGAGCAGTACTTC
NA,14,NA,TRBV6-6,TRBJ2-1,CASSVIGRHNEQFF,TGTGCCAGCAGTGTCATCGGACGGCACAATGAGCAGTTCTTC
NA,13,few,TRBV6-2/TRBV6-3,TRBJ2-5,CASSYQGIETQYF,TGTGCCAGCAGTTACCAGGGTATAGAGACCCAGTACTTC
NA,13,NA,TRBV20-1,TRBJ2-4,CSARSTVMREQYF,TGCAGTGCTAGATCGACCGTCATGAGGGAGCAGTACTTC
NA,13,NA,TRBV11-3,TRBJ2-5,CASRSLATETQYF,TGTGCCAGCAGATCACTAGCAACGGAGACCCAGTACTTC
NA,16,few,TRBV5-8,TRBJ1-5,CASPPIPGTSGQPQHF,NA
TRBD1,18,few,TRBV12-3/TRBV12-4,TRBJ2-6,CASTLPGQGRSGANVLTF,TGTGCCAGCACCCTTCCGGGACAGGGTCGATCTGGGGCCAACGTCCTGACTTTC
TRBD1,16,NA,TRBV7-6,TRBJ2-7,CASSPLRGTGGDEQYF,TGTGCCAGCAGCCCCCTCCGGGGGACAGGGGGCGACGAGCAGTACTTC
TRBD2,16,NA,TRBV7-9,TRBJ2-7,CASSPPPGTTGYEQYF,TGTGCCAGCAGCCCTCCCCCGGGGACTACCGGGTACGAGCAGTACTTC
TRBD1,13,many,TRBV29-1,TRBJ2-7,CSAGQGNFDEQYF,TGCAGCGCCGGACAGGGGAATTTTGACGAGCAGTACTTC
NA,14,NA,TRBV21-1,TRBJ2-7,CASSGTGLPYEQYF,TGTGCCAGCAGCGGGACAGGGCTCCCTTACGAGCAGTACTTC
NA,14,NA,TRBV7-3,TRBJ2-7,CASSLTGTGTEQYF,TGTGCCAGCAGCTTAACGGGTACCGGGACCGAGCAGTACTTC
NA,15,few,TRBV14,TRBJ2-5,CASSQGIFGQETQYF,TGTGCCAGCAGCCAAGGTATCTTCGGGCAAGAGACCCAGTACTTC
TRBD1,18,NA,TRBV15,TRBJ1-5,CATAADLPGQGIGQPQHF,TGTGCCACCGCCGCCGACCTCCCGGGACAGGGGATAGGTCAGCCCCAGCATTTT
TRBD2,15,few,TRBV6-5,TRBJ2-7,CASSPEGAGEVEQYF,TGTGCCAGCAGCCCCGAGGGAGCGGGAGAGGTCGAGCAGTACTTC
TRBD1,14,NA,TRBV6-2/TRBV6-3,TRBJ2-7,CASSYTTGVYEQYF,TGTGCCAGCAGTTATACTACAGGGGTCTACGAGCAGTACTTC
NA,17,NA,TRBV6-1,TRBJ2-1,CTSSEWGGVSFYNEQFF,TGTACCAGCAGTGAATGGGGGGGCGTCTCCTTCTACAATGAGCAGTTCTTC
TRBD2,16,NA,TRBV6-2/TRBV6-3,TRBJ2-7,CASSFHGTSGGDEQYF,TGTGCCAGCAGTTTTCATGGGACTAGCGGAGGCGACGAGCAGTACTTC
NA,12,few,TRBV19,TRBJ1-4,CASSELNEKLFF,TGTGCCAGTAGTGAGCTCAATGAAAAACTGTTTTTT